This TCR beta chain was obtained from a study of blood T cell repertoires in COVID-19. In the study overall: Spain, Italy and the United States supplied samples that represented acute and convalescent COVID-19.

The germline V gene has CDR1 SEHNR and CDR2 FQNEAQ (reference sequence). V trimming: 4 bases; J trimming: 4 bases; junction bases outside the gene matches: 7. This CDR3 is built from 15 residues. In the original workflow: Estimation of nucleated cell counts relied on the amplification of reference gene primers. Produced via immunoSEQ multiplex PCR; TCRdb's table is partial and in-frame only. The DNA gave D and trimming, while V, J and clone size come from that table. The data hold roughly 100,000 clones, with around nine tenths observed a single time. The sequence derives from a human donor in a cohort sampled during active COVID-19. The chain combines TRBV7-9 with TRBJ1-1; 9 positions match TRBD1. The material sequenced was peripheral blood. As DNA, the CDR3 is TGTGCCAGCAGCTACAGACAGGGGGACGGCACTGAAGCTTTCTTT. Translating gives CASSYRQGDGTEAFF.